This T cell receptor beta chain was identified in a study of blood T cell repertoires in COVID-19. Study overall: The United States, Italy and Spain were the sources of the acute and convalescent COVID-19 samples. The analysed material was cDNA or gDNA that came from T cells, B-cell-depleted T cells, or PBMCs.

Original handling: Reference gene primer amplification gave nucleated cell count estimates. Data came from immunoSEQ multiplex PCR; TCRdb stores just in-frame clones and leaves some out. The DNA gave D and trimming, while V, J and clone size come from that table. Among around 300,000 clones listed, around 89% were seen once. The study recruited people aged about 18 to 89 years across roughly 23 US areas. Germline CDR1 is LNHDA and CDR2 is SQIVND (reference sequence). V lost 5 bases to trimming and J lost 2 bases; unmatched junction nucleotides: 8. This CDR3 comprises 16 residues. This sequence joins TRBV19 and TRBJ2-5; 10 bases map to TRBD1. This sequence originates from a woman younger than 30 who had recovered from COVID-19. The source material was PBMCs or T cells enriched from blood (not recorded which). The CDR3 loop reads CASSPGQGRGQETQYF. The CDR3 nucleotides read TGTGCCAGTAGTCCGGGACAGGGGAGAGGGCAAGAGACCCAGTACTTC.